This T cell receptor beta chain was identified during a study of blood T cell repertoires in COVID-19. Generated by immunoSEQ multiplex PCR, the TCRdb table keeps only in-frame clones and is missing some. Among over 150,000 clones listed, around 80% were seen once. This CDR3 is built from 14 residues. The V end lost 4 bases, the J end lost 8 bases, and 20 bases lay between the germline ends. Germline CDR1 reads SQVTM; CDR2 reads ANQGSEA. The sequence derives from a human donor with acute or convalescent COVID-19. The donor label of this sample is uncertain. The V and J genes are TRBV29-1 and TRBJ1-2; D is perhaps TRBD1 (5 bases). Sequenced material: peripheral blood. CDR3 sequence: CSVGEGPPKSGYTF. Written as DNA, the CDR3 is TGCAGCGTTGGGGAGGGACCACCTAAGTCGGGCTACACCTTC.